The present T cell receptor (beta chain) was sequenced within a study of blood T cell repertoires in COVID-19. Study in general: Samples came from the United States, Italy and Spain, spanning acute and convalescent COVID-19. PBMCs, B-cell-depleted T cells, or T cells were the source of the cDNA or gDNA that made up the material.

Seattle's cohort entered during active infection and was followed longitudinally. V lost 1 base and J 15 bases, leaving 13 bases between the germline ends. Germline lookup yields CDR1 SGHAT and CDR2 FQNNGV. This CDR3 contains 12 residues. Original analysis: Estimated nucleated cell counts came from reference gene primer amplification. This table comes from immunoSEQ multiplex PCR, and its TCRdb copy is limited to in-frame clones, with some not included. The D gene and trimming were derived from the DNA, and the V and J assignments and clone size from that table. The sample includes more than 250,000 clones, 80% to 90% of them seen just once.

This chain links TRBV11-2 with TRBJ2-1; possibly TRBD1 for D (5 bases). This sequence originates from a woman in her forties or fifties with COVID-19, enrolled during active disease. The sample comprised peripheral blood. CDR3 nucleotides: TGTGCCAGCAGCTTAGTCGCTCCAGGGCCGTTCTTC. This encodes CASSLVAPGPFF.